This T cell receptor beta chain emerged from a study of blood T cell repertoires in COVID-19. In the original processing: For nucleated cells, counts were estimated from reference gene primer amplification. Clones were read by immunoSEQ multiplex PCR, and TCRdb kept only the in-frame ones, dropping some. The V and J calls and clone size are taken from that table; D and trimming were inferred from the DNA. The sample has 280,000 or so clones; around 90% are singletons. Germline-derived CDR1 and CDR2 are KGHSH and LQKENI. The CDR3 spans 17 residues. V was clipped by 3 bases and J by 6 bases; unmatched bases: 10. Adults between about 18 and 95 years of age took part from 24 US areas.

This clonotype originated in a woman younger than 30 with acute COVID-19. This chain joins TRBV18 and TRBJ2-2; 10 nucleotides match TRBD1. The specimen sequenced was PBMCs or T cells enriched from blood (not recorded which). The CDR3 DNA follows: TGTGCCAGCTCACCCGTGAGGGGACAGGGGTCGTCCGGGGAGCTGTTTTTT. It is translated as CASSPVRGQGSSGELFF.